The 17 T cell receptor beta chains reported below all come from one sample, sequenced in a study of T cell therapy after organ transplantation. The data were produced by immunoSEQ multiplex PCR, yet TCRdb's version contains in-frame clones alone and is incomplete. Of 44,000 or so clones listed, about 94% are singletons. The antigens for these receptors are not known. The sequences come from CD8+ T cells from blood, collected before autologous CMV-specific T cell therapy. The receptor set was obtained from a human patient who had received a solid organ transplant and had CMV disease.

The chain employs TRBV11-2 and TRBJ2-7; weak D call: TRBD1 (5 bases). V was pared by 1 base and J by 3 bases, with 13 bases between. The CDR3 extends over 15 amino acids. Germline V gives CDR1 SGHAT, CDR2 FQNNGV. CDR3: CASSLGPRVHYEQYF. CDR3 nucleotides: TGTGCCAGCAGCTTAGGCCCCAGGGTTCACTACGAGCAGTACTTC.

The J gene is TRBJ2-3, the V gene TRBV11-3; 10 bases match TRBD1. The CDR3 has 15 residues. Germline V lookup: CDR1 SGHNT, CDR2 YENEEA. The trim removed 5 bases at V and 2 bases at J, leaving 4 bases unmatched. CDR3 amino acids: CASSPGTGDTDTQYF. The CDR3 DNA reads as TGTGCCAGCAGCCCCGGGACAGGGGACACAGATACGCAGTATTTT.

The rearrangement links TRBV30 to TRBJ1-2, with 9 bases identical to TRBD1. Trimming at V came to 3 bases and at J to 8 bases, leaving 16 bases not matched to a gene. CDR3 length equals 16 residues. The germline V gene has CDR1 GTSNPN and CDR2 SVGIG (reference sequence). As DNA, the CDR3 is TGTGCCTGGAGCCCCAACTCTGGACAGGGGTTACGAGGCTACACCTTC. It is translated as CAWSPNSGQGLRGYTF.

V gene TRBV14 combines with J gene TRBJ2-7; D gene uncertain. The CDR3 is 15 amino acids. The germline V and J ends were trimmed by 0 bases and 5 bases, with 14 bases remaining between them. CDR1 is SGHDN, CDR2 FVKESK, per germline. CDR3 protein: CASSQERALRDEQYF. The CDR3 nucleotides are TGTGCCAGCAGCCAAGAACGGGCCCTACGGGACGAGCAGTACTTC. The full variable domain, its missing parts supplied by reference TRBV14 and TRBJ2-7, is EAGVTQFPSHSVIEKGQTVTLRCDPISGHDNLYWYRRVMGKEIKFLLHFVKESKQDESGMPNNRFLAERTGGTYSTLKVQPAELEDSGVYFCASSQERALRDEQYFGPGTRLTVT.

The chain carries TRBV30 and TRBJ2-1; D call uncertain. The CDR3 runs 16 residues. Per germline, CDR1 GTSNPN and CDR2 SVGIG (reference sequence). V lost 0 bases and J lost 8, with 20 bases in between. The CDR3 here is CAWSVGIGPASYEQFF. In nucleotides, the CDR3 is TGTGCCTGGAGTGTGGGTATAGGACCGGCTAGTTATGAGCAGTTCTTC.

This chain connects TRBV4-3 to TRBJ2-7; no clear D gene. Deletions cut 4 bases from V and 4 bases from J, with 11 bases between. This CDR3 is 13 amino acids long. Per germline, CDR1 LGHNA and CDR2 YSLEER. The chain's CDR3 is CASSPEVGYEQYF. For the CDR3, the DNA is TGCGCCAGCAGCCCCGAGGTGGGGTACGAGCAGTACTTC.

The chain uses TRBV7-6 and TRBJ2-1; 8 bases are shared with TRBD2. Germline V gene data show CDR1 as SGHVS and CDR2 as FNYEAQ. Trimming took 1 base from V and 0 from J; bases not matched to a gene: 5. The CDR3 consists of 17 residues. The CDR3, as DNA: TGTGCCAGCAGCTTAGTTGTAGCGGGACGCTCCTACAATGAGCAGTTCTTC. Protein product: CASSLVVAGRSYNEQFF.

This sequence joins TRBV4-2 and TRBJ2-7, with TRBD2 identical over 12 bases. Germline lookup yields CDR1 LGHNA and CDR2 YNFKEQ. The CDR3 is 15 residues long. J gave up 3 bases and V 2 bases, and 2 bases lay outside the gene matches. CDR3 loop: CASSQRTSGDYEQYF. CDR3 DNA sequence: TGTGCCAGCAGCCAACGGACTAGCGGGGACTACGAGCAGTACTTC.

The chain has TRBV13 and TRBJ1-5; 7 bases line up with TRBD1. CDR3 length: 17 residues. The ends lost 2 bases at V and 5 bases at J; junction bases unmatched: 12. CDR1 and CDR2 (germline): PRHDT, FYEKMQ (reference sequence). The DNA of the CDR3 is TGTGCCAGCAGCTTATCGTCAGGGGGAAAGGAGGATCAGCCCCAGCATTTT. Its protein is CASSLSSGGKEDQPQHF. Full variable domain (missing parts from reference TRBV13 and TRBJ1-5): AAGVIQSPRHLIKEKRETATLKCYPIPRHDTVYWYQQGPGQDPQFLISFYEKMQSDKGSIPDRFSAQQFSDYHSELNMSSLELGDSALYFCASSLSSGGKEDQPQHFGDGTRLSIL.

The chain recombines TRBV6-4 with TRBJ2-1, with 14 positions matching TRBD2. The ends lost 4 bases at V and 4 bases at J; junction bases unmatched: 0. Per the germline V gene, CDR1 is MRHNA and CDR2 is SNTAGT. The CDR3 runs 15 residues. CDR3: CASSGTSGGYNEQFF. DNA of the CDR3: TGTGCCAGCAGTGGGACTAGCGGGGGGTACAATGAGCAGTTCTTC.

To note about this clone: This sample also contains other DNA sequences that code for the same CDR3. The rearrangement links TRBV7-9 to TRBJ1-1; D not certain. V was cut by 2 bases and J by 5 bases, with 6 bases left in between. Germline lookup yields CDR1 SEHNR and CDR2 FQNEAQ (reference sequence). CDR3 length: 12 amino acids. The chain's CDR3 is CASSLIGTEAFF. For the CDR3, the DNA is TGTGCCAGCAGCTTAATTGGTACTGAAGCTTTCTTT.

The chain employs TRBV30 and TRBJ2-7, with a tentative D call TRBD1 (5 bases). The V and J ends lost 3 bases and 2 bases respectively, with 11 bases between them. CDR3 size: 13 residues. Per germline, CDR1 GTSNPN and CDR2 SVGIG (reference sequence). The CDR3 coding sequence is TGTGCCTGGAGACAGGACCCCCCCTACGAGCAGTACTTC. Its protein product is CAWRQDPPYEQYF.

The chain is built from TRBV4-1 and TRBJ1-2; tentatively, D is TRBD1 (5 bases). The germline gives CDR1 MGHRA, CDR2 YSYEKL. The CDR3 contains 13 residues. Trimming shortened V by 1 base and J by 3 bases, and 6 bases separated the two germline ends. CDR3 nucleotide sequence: TGCGCCAGCAGCCAAGCAGGGTACTATGGCTACACCTTC. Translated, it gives CASSQAGYYGYTF.

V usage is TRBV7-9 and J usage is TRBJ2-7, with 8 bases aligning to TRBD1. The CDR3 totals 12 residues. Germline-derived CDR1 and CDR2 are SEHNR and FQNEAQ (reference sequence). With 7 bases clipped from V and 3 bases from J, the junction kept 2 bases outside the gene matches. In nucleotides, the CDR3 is TGTGCCAGCACCGGACAGGGCTACGAGCAGTACTTC. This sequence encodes CASTGQGYEQYF.

The CDR3 reads CASRQGYGNTIYF. CDR3 sequence (DNA): TGTGCCAGTAGGCAGGGGTATGGAAACACCATATATTTT. The J gene is TRBJ1-3, the V gene TRBV19; the D gene is possibly TRBD1 (6 bases). The CDR3 loop spans 13 amino acids. The V gene's germline CDR1 is LNHDA and CDR2 SQIVND (reference sequence). With 6 bases removed from V and 3 bases from J, the gap between germline ends came to 9 bases. The full variable domain, rest sourced from reference TRBV19 and TRBJ1-3, is DGGITQSPKYLFRKEGQNVTLSCEQNLNHDAMYWYRQDPGQGLRLIYYSQIVNDFQKGDIAEGYSVSREKKESFPLTVTSAQKNPTAFYLCASRQGYGNTIYFGEGSWLTVV.

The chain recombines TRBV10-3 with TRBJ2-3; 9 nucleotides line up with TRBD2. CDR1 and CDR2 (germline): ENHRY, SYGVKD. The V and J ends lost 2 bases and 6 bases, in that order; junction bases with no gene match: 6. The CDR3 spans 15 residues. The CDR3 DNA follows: TGTGCCATCAGTGAGAACGGCGGGAGGGCGGATACGCAGTATTTT. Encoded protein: CAISENGGRADTQYF.

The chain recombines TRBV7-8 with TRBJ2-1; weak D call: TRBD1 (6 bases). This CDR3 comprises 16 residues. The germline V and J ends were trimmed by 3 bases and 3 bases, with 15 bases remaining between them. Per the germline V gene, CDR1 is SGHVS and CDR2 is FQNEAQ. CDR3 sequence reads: CASSFPGGGSYNEQFF. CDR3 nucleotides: TGTGCCAGCAGCTTTCCTGGGGGCGGAAGCTACAATGAGCAGTTCTTC.